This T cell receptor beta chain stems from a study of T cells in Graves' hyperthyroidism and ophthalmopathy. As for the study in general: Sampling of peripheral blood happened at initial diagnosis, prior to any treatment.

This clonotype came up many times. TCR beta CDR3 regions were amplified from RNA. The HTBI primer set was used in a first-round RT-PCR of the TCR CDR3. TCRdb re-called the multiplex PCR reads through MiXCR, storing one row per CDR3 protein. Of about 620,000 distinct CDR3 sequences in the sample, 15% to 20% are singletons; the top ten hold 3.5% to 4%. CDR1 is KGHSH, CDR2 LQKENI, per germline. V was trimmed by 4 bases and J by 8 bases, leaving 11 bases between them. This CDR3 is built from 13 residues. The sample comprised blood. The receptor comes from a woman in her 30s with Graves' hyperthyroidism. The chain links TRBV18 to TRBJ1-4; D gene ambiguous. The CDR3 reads CASSRLTREKLFF. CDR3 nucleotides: TGTGCCAGCTCACGTTTGACGAGAGAAAAACTGTTTTTT.